The rows below give T cell receptor beta chains drawn from one sample of a study of CD8 T cells in ankylosing spondylitis. MiXCR, applied by TCRdb to the 5' RACE reads, yields one record per CDR3 protein. Of roughly 160,000 distinct CDR3 sequences in the sample, roughly 12% were seen once. The sample consisted of blood, either unsorted or a sorted T cell fraction (not recorded which). Receptors originate from a male donor with ankylosing spondylitis or in good health (not recorded which). The CDR3 runs from the conserved cysteine through the conserved F or W. The order of the fields is CDR3 protein, CDR3 DNA, J gene, clone size, V gene, D gene. The D gene is left open where the match is weak. Size is omitted from some rows. Given values are once, few, many or a class for expanded clones.

CDR3 protein: CSESGRRYEQYF
CDR3 DNA: TGCAGCGAATCGGGACGGCGATACGAGCAGTACTTC
J gene: TRBJ2-7
clone size: many
V gene: TRBV29-1
D gene: .

CDR3 protein: CASSVSHGRTTDTQYF
CDR3 DNA: TGTGCCAGCAGCGTATCCCACGGCAGGACGACAGATACGCAGTATTTT
J gene: TRBJ2-3
clone size: many
V gene: TRBV9
D gene: .

CDR3 protein: CASSLGKNIQYF
CDR3 DNA: TGTGCCAGCAGTTTGGGCAAAAACATTCAGTACTTC
J gene: TRBJ2-4
clone size: many
V gene: TRBV12-3/TRBV12-4
D gene: .

CDR3 protein: CASSQDLRDGYTF
CDR3 DNA: TGTGCCAGCAGCCAAGATCTACGAGATGGCTACACCTTC
J gene: TRBJ1-2
clone size: many
V gene: TRBV4-2
D gene: .

CDR3 protein: CSSGQGSGGNQPQHF
CDR3 DNA: TGCAGTTCGGGACAGGGTTCGGGGGGCAATCAGCCCCAGCATTTT
J gene: TRBJ1-5
clone size: .
V gene: TRBV20-1
D gene: TRBD1

CDR3 protein: CASSELGRTGVANQPQHF
CDR3 DNA: TGTGCCAGCAGTGAACTGGGAAGAACAGGGGTGGCCAATCAGCCCCAGCATTTT
J gene: TRBJ1-5
clone size: many
V gene: TRBV6-1
D gene: TRBD1

CDR3 protein: CSARQGFGGYTF
CDR3 DNA: TGCAGTGCTAGACAGGGGTTTGGTGGCTACACCTTC
J gene: TRBJ1-2
clone size: many
V gene: TRBV20-1
D gene: .

CDR3 protein: CASSGLSGGANEQYF
CDR3 DNA: TGTGCCAGCAGCGGACTCAGCGGGGGGGCTAACGAGCAGTACTTC
J gene: TRBJ2-7
clone size: few
V gene: TRBV6-2/TRBV6-3
D gene: TRBD2

CDR3 protein: CASSELGVADTQYF
CDR3 DNA: TGTGCCAGCAGTGAATTGGGAGTGGCAGATACGCAGTATTTT
J gene: TRBJ2-3
clone size: few
V gene: TRBV2
D gene: .

CDR3 protein: CASSSPRGLGVYEQYF
CDR3 DNA: TGTGCCAGCAGTTCGCCTAGGGGGCTCGGGGTCTACGAGCAGTACTTC
J gene: TRBJ2-7
clone size: many
V gene: TRBV6-5
D gene: TRBD1

CDR3 protein: CASSLFFTGGKNTEAFF
CDR3 DNA: TGCGCCAGCAGCCTCTTTTTCACGGGCGGGAAGAACACTGAAGCTTTCTTT
J gene: TRBJ1-1
clone size: once
V gene: TRBV5-1
D gene: .

CDR3 protein: CASSQPGWHEQFF
CDR3 DNA: TGTGCCAGCAGCCAACCGGGGTGGCATGAGCAGTTCTTC
J gene: TRBJ2-1
clone size: many
V gene: TRBV3-1
D gene: .

CDR3 protein: CASSQDRTGKGKLFF
CDR3 DNA: TGCGCCAGCAGCCAAGATCGGACAGGGAAGGGAAAACTGTTTTTT
J gene: TRBJ1-4
clone size: few
V gene: TRBV4-3
D gene: TRBD1

CDR3 protein: CASSPPGATKDTQYF
CDR3 DNA: TGTGCCAGCAGTCCCCCGGGGGCGACGAAAGATACGCAGTATTTT
J gene: TRBJ2-3
clone size: few
V gene: TRBV12-3/TRBV12-4
D gene: .

CDR3 protein: CASSLKTGELFF
CDR3 DNA: TGTGCCAGCAGCCTCAAGACCGGGGAGCTGTTTTTT
J gene: TRBJ2-2
clone size: many
V gene: TRBV9
D gene: .

CDR3 protein: CSARDLWAGGTYEQYF
CDR3 DNA: TGCAGTGCTAGAGATCTTTGGGCGGGAGGGACCTACGAGCAGTACTTC
J gene: TRBJ2-7
clone size: many
V gene: TRBV20-1
D gene: TRBD2

CDR3 protein: CASSLRLAGDTGELFF
CDR3 DNA: TGTGCCAGCAGCTTACGACTAGCGGGGGACACCGGGGAGCTGTTTTTT
J gene: TRBJ2-2
clone size: few
V gene: TRBV11-2
D gene: TRBD2

CDR3 protein: CASSLEGAANSPLHF
CDR3 DNA: TGCGCCAGCAGCTTGGAAGGGGCTGCAAATTCACCCCTCCACTTT
J gene: TRBJ1-6
clone size: many
V gene: TRBV5-1
D gene: .

CDR3 protein: CASSFSGRGPDTQYF
CDR3 DNA: TGTGCCAGCAGCTTTAGCGGGAGAGGTCCAGATACGCAGTATTTT
J gene: TRBJ2-3
clone size: .
V gene: TRBV7-9
D gene: TRBD2

CDR3 protein: CASSQDQGVQEQFF
CDR3 DNA: TGCGCCAGCAGCCAAGATCAGGGTGTTCAGGAGCAGTTCTTC
J gene: TRBJ2-1
clone size: many
V gene: TRBV4-3
D gene: .

CDR3 protein: CASSLAEEASGLYEQYF
CDR3 DNA: TGCGCCAGCAGCTTGGCGGAGGAGGCTAGCGGCCTCTACGAGCAGTACTTC
J gene: TRBJ2-7
clone size: many
V gene: TRBV5-1
D gene: TRBD2

CDR3 protein: CASRPGTGYSNQPQHF
CDR3 DNA: TGTGCCAGCAGACCTGGGACAGGTTATAGCAATCAGCCCCAGCATTTT
J gene: TRBJ1-5
clone size: .
V gene: TRBV6-1
D gene: TRBD1

CDR3 protein: CASTIDTSYEQYF
CDR3 DNA: TGTGCCAGCACCATAGACACCTCCTACGAGCAGTACTTC
J gene: TRBJ2-7
clone size: many
V gene: TRBV6-6
D gene: .

CDR3 protein: CASSLTDRDGEAFF
CDR3 DNA: TGTGCCAGCAGTTTAACCGACAGGGACGGCGAAGCTTTCTTT
J gene: TRBJ1-1
clone size: many
V gene: TRBV28
D gene: TRBD1

CDR3 protein: CATNIRDSKNIQYF
CDR3 DNA: TGTGCCACCAATATTCGGGACAGCAAAAACATTCAGTACTTC
J gene: TRBJ2-4
clone size: many
V gene: TRBV24-1
D gene: TRBD1

CDR3 protein: CASSRDIISGNTIYF
CDR3 DNA: TGTGCCAGCAGCCGGGACATTATCTCTGGAAACACCATATATTTT
J gene: TRBJ1-3
clone size: many
V gene: TRBV6-1
D gene: .

CDR3 protein: CASSQGAASYGYTF
CDR3 DNA: TGTGCCAGCAGCCAGGGGGCAGCGAGCTATGGCTACACCTTC
J gene: TRBJ1-2
clone size: few
V gene: TRBV5-6
D gene: TRBD1

CDR3 protein: CATDRGGEGLNEQFF
CDR3 DNA: TGTGCCACCGATAGAGGTGGGGAGGGGTTGAATGAGCAGTTCTTC
J gene: TRBJ2-1
clone size: many
V gene: TRBV24-1
D gene: TRBD2

CDR3 protein: CASSPKTSATIIITDTQYF
CDR3 DNA: TGTGCCAGCAGTCCGAAGACTAGCGCAACCATTATTATCACAGATACGCAGTATTTT
J gene: TRBJ2-3
clone size: many
V gene: TRBV12-3/TRBV12-4
D gene: TRBD2

CDR3 protein: CSARGGGGQGTDTQYF
CDR3 DNA: TGCAGTGCTAGAGGCGGGGGGGGCCAAGGCACAGATACGCAGTATTTT
J gene: TRBJ2-3
clone size: .
V gene: TRBV20-1
D gene: TRBD2

CDR3 protein: CASSTGQGRTRSGANVLTF
CDR3 DNA: TGCGCCAGCAGCACGGGACAGGGGAGGACTAGGAGTGGGGCCAACGTCCTGACTTTC
J gene: TRBJ2-6
clone size: few
V gene: TRBV5-1
D gene: TRBD1

CDR3 protein: CASSQTRLALLSGNTIYF
CDR3 DNA: TGCGCCAGCAGCCAGACCCGCCTGGCGCTACTCTCTGGAAACACCATATATTTT
J gene: TRBJ1-3
clone size: many
V gene: TRBV4-3
D gene: .

CDR3 protein: CASSLGGTHSEAFF
CDR3 DNA: TGTGCCAGCAGCTTAGGGGGGACCCATTCTGAAGCTTTCTTT
J gene: TRBJ1-1
clone size: few
V gene: TRBV11-2
D gene: .

CDR3 protein: CASSLAPSGRAMGTDTQYF
CDR3 DNA: TGCGCCAGCAGCTTGGCCCCCAGCGGGAGGGCCATGGGCACAGATACGCAGTATTTT
J gene: TRBJ2-3
clone size: few
V gene: TRBV5-1
D gene: TRBD2

CDR3 protein: CSVSDREEGEQYF
CDR3 DNA: TGCAGCGTCTCTGACAGGGAAGAAGGCGAGCAGTACTTC
J gene: TRBJ2-7
clone size: .
V gene: TRBV29-1
D gene: TRBD1

CDR3 protein: CAISEWGGAFF
CDR3 DNA: TGTGCCATCAGTGAGTGGGGAGGAGCTTTCTTT
J gene: TRBJ1-1
clone size: .
V gene: TRBV10-3
D gene: .

CDR3 protein: CASSLGRAGQPQHF
CDR3 DNA: TGTGCCAGCAGTTTGGGCAGGGCGGGTCAGCCCCAGCATTTT
J gene: TRBJ1-5
clone size: many
V gene: TRBV12-3/TRBV12-4
D gene: .

CDR3 protein: CASRDTGGAYNEQFF
CDR3 DNA: TGTGCCAGCAGAGACACAGGGGGGGCCTACAATGAGCAGTTCTTC
J gene: TRBJ2-1
clone size: .
V gene: TRBV25-1
D gene: .

CDR3 protein: CASSLRSVYGYTF
CDR3 DNA: TGTGCCAGCAGCTTGAGATCCGTCTATGGCTACACCTTC
J gene: TRBJ1-2
clone size: many
V gene: TRBV7-8
D gene: .

CDR3 protein: CASSPETGGAKNIQYF
CDR3 DNA: TGTGCCAGCAGCCCGGAAACAGGGGGCGCCAAAAACATTCAGTACTTC
J gene: TRBJ2-4
clone size: many
V gene: TRBV9
D gene: TRBD1

CDR3 protein: CAISESAVKELFF
CDR3 DNA: TGTGCCATCAGTGAGTCAGCGGTTAAGGAACTGTTTTTT
J gene: TRBJ1-4
clone size: many
V gene: TRBV10-3
D gene: .

CDR3 protein: CATGGGASYNEQFF
CDR3 DNA: TGTGCCACAGGGGGGGGCGCATCCTACAATGAGCAGTTCTTC
J gene: TRBJ2-1
clone size: many
V gene: TRBV7-8
D gene: .

CDR3 protein: CATSPLKGYLYGYTF
CDR3 DNA: TGTGCCACCAGCCCCCTCAAGGGATACCTCTATGGCTACACCTTC
J gene: TRBJ1-2
clone size: many
V gene: TRBV15
D gene: .

CDR3 protein: CRAGKLFF
CDR3 DNA: TGCAGGGCGGGGAAACTGTTTTTT
J gene: TRBJ1-4
clone size: many
V gene: TRBV28
D gene: .

CDR3 protein: CASSLALGQGSEQYF
CDR3 DNA: TGCGCCAGCAGCTTGGCCCTGGGACAGGGCTCCGAGCAGTACTTC
J gene: TRBJ2-7
clone size: many
V gene: TRBV5-1
D gene: TRBD1

CDR3 protein: CASSPVGTYNEQFF
CDR3 DNA: TGCGCCAGCAGCCCCGTTGGTACCTACAATGAGCAGTTCTTC
J gene: TRBJ2-1
clone size: many
V gene: TRBV5-1
D gene: .

CDR3 protein: CATSRDFNRGLLGNTIYF
CDR3 DNA: TGTGCCACCAGCAGAGATTTTAACAGGGGATTGCTTGGAAACACCATATATTTT
J gene: TRBJ1-3
clone size: many
V gene: TRBV15
D gene: TRBD1